Listed below are T cell receptor beta chains from one sample, sequenced in a study of T-cell memory formation after mild COVID-19. TCRdb re-called the 5' RACE reads with MiXCR, one entry per CDR3 protein. The sample has 250,000 to 300,000 distinct CDR3 sequences, around 15% seen once. Sequencing was done on a sample of PBMCs or a T cell subset sorted from them (not recorded which). The receptors originated from a young man who had mild COVID-19 (a few samples of this study predate the infection). Cell type and time point are not known. CDR3s include the opening cysteine and the closing phenylalanine or tryptophan. The D gene is left open where the match is weak. Size tells how often a clone was seen (once, few, many) or the class of an expanded clone, and some rows leave it out.

cdr3_nt: TGCGCCAGCAGCTCGACAGGGGACGAGCAGTACTTC; cdr3_aa: CASSSTGDEQYF; d_call: TRBD1; clone_size: NA; j_call: TRBJ2-7; v_call: TRBV5-1
cdr3_nt: TGTGCCACCAGTGCCGCGACAGGGACTTACACAGATACGCAGTATTTT; cdr3_aa: CATSAATGTYTDTQYF; d_call: NA; clone_size: few; j_call: TRBJ2-3; v_call: TRBV24-1
cdr3_nt: TGCGCCAGCAGCCAAGTGTCGAAGTACACTGAAGCTTTCTTT; cdr3_aa: CASSQVSKYTEAFF; d_call: NA; clone_size: NA; j_call: TRBJ1-1; v_call: TRBV4-1
cdr3_nt: TGCGCCAGCAGCCAGGACGTCGGGGTATTGTATGGCTACACCTTC; cdr3_aa: CASSQDVGVLYGYTF; d_call: NA; clone_size: NA; j_call: TRBJ1-2; v_call: TRBV4-3
cdr3_nt: TGTGCCAGTAGTTGGGGGAGCTCCTACGAGCAGTACTTC; cdr3_aa: CASSWGSSYEQYF; d_call: NA; clone_size: NA; j_call: TRBJ2-7; v_call: TRBV19
cdr3_nt: TGTGCCGCCGGCGAAGCCAACGTCCTGACTTTC; cdr3_aa: CAAGEANVLTF; d_call: NA; clone_size: NA; j_call: TRBJ2-6; v_call: TRBV28
cdr3_nt: TGTGCCAGCAGTTACTCGGTAGGGGGCGGGGAGCTGTTTTTT; cdr3_aa: CASSYSVGGGELFF; d_call: NA; clone_size: few; j_call: TRBJ2-2; v_call: TRBV6-5
cdr3_nt: TGCGCCAGCAGCCACGCGGACAGATCCTACAATGAGCAGTTCTTC; cdr3_aa: CASSHADRSYNEQFF; d_call: NA; clone_size: many; j_call: TRBJ2-1; v_call: TRBV4-3
cdr3_nt: TGCGCCAGCAGCTTGGACTCCCAGCCTGGGGAGGAAGCTTTCTTT; cdr3_aa: CASSLDSQPGEEAFF; d_call: NA; clone_size: few; j_call: TRBJ1-1; v_call: TRBV5-1
cdr3_nt: TGTGCCAGCAGTTTTTTGGCGGGGGGCGCGTTCTTC; cdr3_aa: CASSFLAGGAFF; d_call: TRBD2; clone_size: few; j_call: TRBJ2-1; v_call: TRBV6-2/TRBV6-3
cdr3_nt: TGTGCCAGCAGTTCTGGGTATGAGCAGTTCTTC; cdr3_aa: CASSSGYEQFF; d_call: NA; clone_size: many; j_call: TRBJ2-1; v_call: TRBV6-5
cdr3_nt: TGTGCCAGCAGCTTCTTCCTTCCGAACACCGGGGAGCTGTTTTTT; cdr3_aa: CASSFFLPNTGELFF; d_call: NA; clone_size: NA; j_call: TRBJ2-2; v_call: TRBV7-9
cdr3_nt: TGTGCCAGCGGAGAGATGAGGAGTTCACCCCTCCACTTT; cdr3_aa: CASGEMRSSPLHF; d_call: NA; clone_size: NA; j_call: TRBJ1-6; v_call: TRBV2
cdr3_nt: TGTGCCACTTCGAGCAGGGCCGCCAAAAACATTCAGTACTTC; cdr3_aa: CATSSRAAKNIQYF; d_call: NA; clone_size: many; j_call: TRBJ2-4; v_call: TRBV24-1
cdr3_nt: TGTGCCACCCGCCGGGGGGAAGGGTATCACAATGAGCAGTTCTTC; cdr3_aa: CATRRGEGYHNEQFF; d_call: TRBD2; clone_size: once; j_call: TRBJ2-1; v_call: TRBV6-1
cdr3_nt: TGTGCCAGCAGCAGGGAGGCTGAAAATTCACCCCTCCACTTT; cdr3_aa: CASSREAENSPLHF; d_call: NA; clone_size: few; j_call: TRBJ1-6; v_call: TRBV2
cdr3_nt: TGTGCCAGCAGCGGAAACGAGGGCCTCACAGATACGCAGTATTTT; cdr3_aa: CASSGNEGLTDTQYF; d_call: NA; clone_size: NA; j_call: TRBJ2-3; v_call: TRBV11-2
cdr3_nt: TGTGCCACCAGTGATCGAGCGGGTCTCCAAGAGACCCAGTACTTC; cdr3_aa: CATSDRAGLQETQYF; d_call: NA; clone_size: few; j_call: TRBJ2-5; v_call: TRBV24-1
cdr3_nt: TGTGCCAGCAGCTTCTTGACGGCGGGCTCTGGAAACACCATATATTTT; cdr3_aa: CASSFLTAGSGNTIYF; d_call: NA; clone_size: few; j_call: TRBJ1-3; v_call: TRBV7-2
cdr3_nt: TGTGCCTACGACAGGCGGAAAGAGACCCAGTACTTC; cdr3_aa: CAYDRRKETQYF; d_call: NA; clone_size: NA; j_call: TRBJ2-5; v_call: TRBV30
cdr3_nt: TGTGCCAGCAGTTGGCCGGGACTAGCGGATAGCTCCTACGAGCAGTACTTC; cdr3_aa: CASSWPGLADSSYEQYF; d_call: TRBD2; clone_size: once; j_call: TRBJ2-7; v_call: TRBV28
cdr3_nt: TGTGCCAGCAGCGCGTTGGGGTACTATGGCTACACCTTC; cdr3_aa: CASSALGYYGYTF; d_call: NA; clone_size: few; j_call: TRBJ1-2; v_call: TRBV27
cdr3_nt: TGTGCCAGCAGCTTGGGGGGACTAGCGGGCAGTGAGCAGTTCTTC; cdr3_aa: CASSLGGLAGSEQFF; d_call: TRBD2; clone_size: NA; j_call: TRBJ2-1; v_call: TRBV7-2
cdr3_nt: TGTGCCAGCAGCTTAGGTGATCCAGTTATGAACACTGAAGCTTTCTTT; cdr3_aa: CASSLGDPVMNTEAFF; d_call: NA; clone_size: many; j_call: TRBJ1-1; v_call: TRBV7-9
cdr3_nt: TGTGCCAGCCAACAGGGGATGAACACTGAAGCTTTCTTT; cdr3_aa: CASQQGMNTEAFF; d_call: TRBD1; clone_size: few; j_call: TRBJ1-1; v_call: TRBV3-1
cdr3_nt: TGTGCCAGCAGTGACTTTCTGGGCTCTCGTGGCTACACCTTC; cdr3_aa: CASSDFLGSRGYTF; d_call: NA; clone_size: few; j_call: TRBJ1-2; v_call: TRBV6-4
cdr3_nt: TGTGCCAGCAGCCCGATACAGGGGCACAGGAATTCACCCCTCCACTTT; cdr3_aa: CASSPIQGHRNSPLHF; d_call: TRBD1; clone_size: NA; j_call: TRBJ1-6; v_call: TRBV11-2
cdr3_nt: TGCGCCAGCATGCGGGAGGGCACTGAAGCTTTCTTT; cdr3_aa: CASMREGTEAFF; d_call: NA; clone_size: NA; j_call: TRBJ1-1; v_call: TRBV5-1
cdr3_nt: TGTGCCAGCAGTCGACAGAGAACTGAAGCTTTCTTT; cdr3_aa: CASSRQRTEAFF; d_call: NA; clone_size: few; j_call: TRBJ1-1; v_call: TRBV6-5
cdr3_nt: TGCGCCAGCAGCGGCAGGACAGGGCGTTATCAGCCCCAGCATTTT; cdr3_aa: CASSGRTGRYQPQHF; d_call: TRBD1; clone_size: NA; j_call: TRBJ1-5; v_call: TRBV4-1
cdr3_nt: TGTGCCAGCAGCTTAGCTGGTATTAAGGCTGAAGCTTTCTTT; cdr3_aa: CASSLAGIKAEAFF; d_call: NA; clone_size: few; j_call: TRBJ1-1; v_call: TRBV7-9
cdr3_nt: TGTGCCAGCAGTTACGTGGCCCGCAGAGGGGAGCTGTTTTTT; cdr3_aa: CASSYVARRGELFF; d_call: NA; clone_size: NA; j_call: TRBJ2-2; v_call: TRBV6-2/TRBV6-3
cdr3_nt: TGCAGCGTCGACTTACTAGGAGCCAATGAGCAGTTCTTC; cdr3_aa: CSVDLLGANEQFF; d_call: NA; clone_size: NA; j_call: TRBJ2-1; v_call: TRBV29-1
cdr3_nt: TGTGCCAGCAGCGTAGCGGGGGAAGGCACCGGGGAGCTGTTTTTT; cdr3_aa: CASSVAGEGTGELFF; d_call: NA; clone_size: NA; j_call: TRBJ2-2; v_call: TRBV9
cdr3_nt: TGTGCCAGCAGCTTAGTAGCGGGTACACCTTGGAACATTCAGTACTTC; cdr3_aa: CASSLVAGTPWNIQYF; d_call: TRBD2; clone_size: few; j_call: TRBJ2-4; v_call: TRBV7-2
cdr3_nt: TGTGCCAGCACCCCGTTAGGAATCCTGGGGTCAAGGGAGCTGTTTTTT; cdr3_aa: CASTPLGILGSRELFF; d_call: NA; clone_size: few; j_call: TRBJ2-2; v_call: TRBV7-9
cdr3_nt: TGCAGCTCTGGTGGGGGGGCAGATACGCAGTATTTT; cdr3_aa: CSSGGGADTQYF; d_call: TRBD2; clone_size: NA; j_call: TRBJ2-3; v_call: TRBV29-1
cdr3_nt: TGTGCCAGCAGTACTGGGACAGGCCGCCTTGGGGAGCTGTTTTTT; cdr3_aa: CASSTGTGRLGELFF; d_call: TRBD1; clone_size: few; j_call: TRBJ2-2; v_call: TRBV12-3/TRBV12-4
cdr3_nt: TGCGCCAGCAGTGAGCGGGCAGCCAGGGATACGCAGTATTTT; cdr3_aa: CASSERAARDTQYF; d_call: NA; clone_size: NA; j_call: TRBJ2-3; v_call: TRBV10-2
cdr3_nt: TGTGCCAGCAGCTTAATTCGGGATACGCAGTATTTT; cdr3_aa: CASSLIRDTQYF; d_call: NA; clone_size: NA; j_call: TRBJ2-3; v_call: TRBV5-6
cdr3_nt: TGTGCCAGCAGCGGATCGCGACAGACAAACACCATATATTTT; cdr3_aa: CASSGSRQTNTIYF; d_call: NA; clone_size: NA; j_call: TRBJ1-3; v_call: TRBV9
cdr3_nt: TGTGCCAGCGGCATTCAGGAGGCTTTAGGGGCTTTCTTT; cdr3_aa: CASGIQEALGAFF; d_call: NA; clone_size: many; j_call: TRBJ1-1; v_call: TRBV11-2
cdr3_nt: TGTGCCAGCAGGGGGGAGGGGACAGCCTCCTACGAGCAGTACTTC; cdr3_aa: CASRGEGTASYEQYF; d_call: NA; clone_size: many; j_call: TRBJ2-7; v_call: TRBV2
cdr3_nt: TGTGCCAGCAGCCGGGACCTCAACGAGGGGGAGACCCAGTACTTC; cdr3_aa: CASSRDLNEGETQYF; d_call: NA; clone_size: NA; j_call: TRBJ2-5; v_call: TRBV6-5
cdr3_nt: TGTGCCAGCAGCTTATTTGGTCTAGCGGGGGGTCAAGAGACCCAGTACTTC; cdr3_aa: CASSLFGLAGGQETQYF; d_call: TRBD2; clone_size: NA; j_call: TRBJ2-5; v_call: TRBV7-2
cdr3_nt: TGTGCCAGCAGTGCCTCGCGGAACACTGAAGCTTTCTTT; cdr3_aa: CASSASRNTEAFF; d_call: NA; clone_size: few; j_call: TRBJ1-1; v_call: TRBV6-4
cdr3_nt: TGCAGCGTGTCGGGGACAGGGGGTTACAATGAGCAGTTCTTC; cdr3_aa: CSVSGTGGYNEQFF; d_call: TRBD1; clone_size: few; j_call: TRBJ2-1; v_call: TRBV29-1
cdr3_nt: TGTGCCAGCAGTTACTCCGGCAGGACAGGGGGCTGGGGCGGGGAGCTGTTTTTT; cdr3_aa: CASSYSGRTGGWGGELFF; d_call: TRBD1; clone_size: few; j_call: TRBJ2-2; v_call: TRBV6-5
cdr3_nt: TGTGCCAGCAGCTTAGATTTCACAGGCTACAATGAGCAGTTCTTC; cdr3_aa: CASSLDFTGYNEQFF; d_call: NA; clone_size: many; j_call: TRBJ2-1; v_call: TRBV7-2
cdr3_nt: TGCAGTGCTAGAATAAGGGGAACCGGGGAGCTGTTTTTT; cdr3_aa: CSARIRGTGELFF; d_call: NA; clone_size: few; j_call: TRBJ2-2; v_call: TRBV20-1
cdr3_nt: TGCAGCGTACAGTTCCAAGAGACCCAGTACTTC; cdr3_aa: CSVQFQETQYF; d_call: NA; clone_size: few; j_call: TRBJ2-5; v_call: TRBV29-1
cdr3_nt: TGCAGCGTTCGTAGCGGGGGGGCCTTCTACGAGCAGTACTTC; cdr3_aa: CSVRSGGAFYEQYF; d_call: TRBD2; clone_size: NA; j_call: TRBJ2-7; v_call: TRBV29-1
cdr3_nt: TGCGCCAGCAGCCAAGCTTCAAGGGACAAAAACATTCAGTACTTC; cdr3_aa: CASSQASRDKNIQYF; d_call: NA; clone_size: NA; j_call: TRBJ2-4; v_call: TRBV4-3
cdr3_nt: TGTGCCAGCAGCCCAGGGGGCCTCCTTTTGGCTTTCTTT; cdr3_aa: CASSPGGLLLAFF; d_call: TRBD1; clone_size: NA; j_call: TRBJ1-1; v_call: TRBV12-3/TRBV12-4
cdr3_nt: TGTGCCAGCATGGGAACCGGCGGCACCATATATTTT; cdr3_aa: CASMGTGGTIYF; d_call: NA; clone_size: few; j_call: TRBJ1-3; v_call: TRBV28
cdr3_nt: TGTGCCAGCAGCAGGGACGTAAGAAACACCATATATTTT; cdr3_aa: CASSRDVRNTIYF; d_call: NA; clone_size: NA; j_call: TRBJ1-3; v_call: TRBV7-2
cdr3_nt: TGTGCCAGCAGACGGACAGGGGGCGGTGGCTACACCTTC; cdr3_aa: CASRRTGGGGYTF; d_call: TRBD1; clone_size: few; j_call: TRBJ1-2; v_call: TRBV3-1
cdr3_nt: TGTGCCAGCAGCAAAGCGCGAGGCTACGAGCAGTACTTC; cdr3_aa: CASSKARGYEQYF; d_call: NA; clone_size: few; j_call: TRBJ2-7; v_call: TRBV21-1
cdr3_nt: TGTGCCAGCAGCTCCCGGGAGGGGGCTTCACCCCTCCACTTT; cdr3_aa: CASSSREGASPLHF; d_call: TRBD1; clone_size: few; j_call: TRBJ1-6; v_call: TRBV7-3
cdr3_nt: TGCAGCCTGGGGCTTAGGGCAGATACGCAGTATTTT; cdr3_aa: CSLGLRADTQYF; d_call: NA; clone_size: NA; j_call: TRBJ2-3; v_call: TRBV29-1